The 9 T cell receptor beta chains presented below share a single source sample, sequenced in a study of blood T cell repertoires in COVID-19. Sequencing was performed with immunoSEQ multiplex PCR; in TCRdb, only in-frame clones are kept and a portion is missing. There are 150,000 to 190,000 clones in the sample; over 75% occur only once, and around 14% lies in the top ten. What was sequenced was peripheral blood. The receptors here all came from a middle-aged woman with acute or convalescent COVID-19.

In this sample, this clone turned up once. CDR3 in amino acids: CASRGGAEAFF. The CDR3 nucleotides read TGTGCCAGCCGAGGGGGCGCTGAAGCTTTCTTT. The rearrangement joins TRBV19 to TRBJ1-1; 7 nucleotides agree with TRBD1. In germline, CDR1 is LNHDA, CDR2 SQIVND (reference sequence). V shed 9 bases, J shed 6 bases, and the junction held 4 bases outside the gene matches. This CDR3 has 11 amino acids. The full variable domain, completed using reference TRBV19 and TRBJ1-1, is DGGITQSPKYLFRKEGQNVTLSCEQNLNHDAMYWYRQDPGQGLRLIYYSQIVNDFQKGDIAEGYSVSREKKESFPLTVTSAQKNPTAFYLCASRGGAEAFFGQGTRLTVV.

The rearrangement links TRBV15 to TRBJ1-1; 9 bases map to TRBD1. This CDR3 region has 14 residues. V shed 1 base and J 8 bases; nucleotides not matched to a gene: 5. Germline CDR1 is LNHNV and CDR2 is YYDKDF (reference sequence). The CDR3 DNA reads TGTGCCACCAGCAGAGGTGACGGGACAGGGGAAGCTTTCTTT. Protein: CATSRGDGTGEAFF. Complete variable domain (other parts from reference TRBV15 and TRBJ1-1): DAMVIQNPRYQVTQFGKPVTLSCSQTLNHNVMYWYQQKSSQAPKLLFHYYDKDFNNEADTPDNFQSRRPNTSFCFLDIRSPGLGDTAMYLCATSRGDGTGEAFFGQGTRLTVV.

This chain connects TRBV3-1 (or the pseudogene TRBV3-2) to TRBJ2-1; 7 nucleotides line up with TRBD2. Germline CDR1 and CDR2: LGHDT and YNNKEL (reference sequence). CDR3 length: 15 residues. V was pared by 1 base and J by 2 bases, with 2 bases of the junction left unmatched. The CDR3 DNA follows: TGTGCCAGCAGCCAAGGGACTAGAGCCTACAATGAGCAGTTCTTC. Protein product: CASSQGTRAYNEQFF.

The V call is TRBV2, the J call TRBJ2-1; D is possibly TRBD1 (5 bases). Looked up from germline, CDR1 is SNHLY and CDR2 is FYNNEI. This CDR3 has 12 residues. Deletions cut 7 bases from V and 6 bases from J, with 10 bases between. Here the CDR3 reads CASIPQVNEQFF. The CDR3 DNA follows: TGTGCCAGCATTCCACAGGTCAATGAGCAGTTCTTC.

The rearrangement joins TRBV4-2 to TRBJ2-7; 7 bases match TRBD2. The germline V gene encodes CDR1 LGHNA and CDR2 YNFKEQ. V shed 0 bases and J 2 bases; nucleotides not matched to a gene: 7. This CDR3 is built from 16 residues. The CDR3 coding sequence is TGTGCCAGCAGCCAAGAGGCCCAGCGGGGCACCTACGAGCAGTACTTC. It codes for CASSQEAQRGTYEQYF.

V gene TRBV4-1 combines with J gene TRBJ1-3; TRBD1 might be the D (5 bases). The CDR3 totals 15 residues. Per the germline V gene, CDR1 is MGHRA and CDR2 is YSYEKL. V dropped 2 bases and J dropped 2 bases, with 10 bases sitting between them. The CDR3 DNA reads TGCGCCAGCAGCCAATTGGGGCTGACTGGAAACACCATATATTTT. Residues: CASSQLGLTGNTIYF.

The chain recombines TRBV30 with TRBJ1-5; no definite D call. Germline CDR1 is GTSNPN and CDR2 is SVGIG (reference sequence). This CDR3 has 18 amino acids. V lost 0 bases to trimming and J lost 0 bases, with 18 bases between them. CDR3 bases: TGTGCCTGGAGTGTGTGGGCCCTCCATGACTATAGCAATCAGCCCCAGCATTTT. Translating gives CAWSVWALHDYSNQPQHF.

The chain is built from TRBV28 and TRBJ1-5; TRBD1 aligns across 7 bases. The CDR3 consists of 18 residues. CDR1 and CDR2 from the germline V gene are MDHEN and SYDVKM. J was trimmed by 4 bases and V by 6 bases; bases with no gene match: 18. CDR3: CASRTWESRQGGNQPQHF. CDR3 nucleotide sequence: TGTGCCAGCAGAACCTGGGAGTCTAGACAGGGCGGAAATCAGCCCCAGCATTTT. Combining the CDR3 with reference TRBV28 and TRBJ1-5 gives the whole variable domain DVKVTQSSRYLVKRTGEKVFLECVQDMDHENMFWYRQDPGLGLRLIYFSYDVKMKEKGDIPEGYSVSREKKERFSLILESASTNQTSMYLCASRTWESRQGGNQPQHFGDGTRLSIL.

The genes are TRBV2 and TRBJ1-5; D perhaps matches TRBD1 (6 bases). Trimming cost V 7 bases and J 6 bases, with 19 bases left between them. The CDR3 sequence is 15 residues long. CDR1 SNHLY and CDR2 FYNNEI come from the germline V gene. The CDR3 spells CASTLQRGASQPQHF. Here the CDR3 DNA reads TGTGCCAGCACCCTACAGCGGGGGGCGAGTCAGCCCCAGCATTTT.